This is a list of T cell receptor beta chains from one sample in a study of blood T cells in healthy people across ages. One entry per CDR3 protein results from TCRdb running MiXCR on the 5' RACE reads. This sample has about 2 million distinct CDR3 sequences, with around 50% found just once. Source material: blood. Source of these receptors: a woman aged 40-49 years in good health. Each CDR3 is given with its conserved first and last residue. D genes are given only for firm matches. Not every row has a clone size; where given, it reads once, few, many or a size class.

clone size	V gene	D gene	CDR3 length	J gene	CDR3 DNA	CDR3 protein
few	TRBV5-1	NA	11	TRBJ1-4	TGCGCCAGCAGCTTTAACGGAAAACTGTTTTTT	CASSFNGKLFF
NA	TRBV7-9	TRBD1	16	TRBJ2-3	TGTGCCAGCAGCTTTTTGGGACAGGGAGTGCCAGATACGCAGTATTTT	CASSFLGQGVPDTQYF
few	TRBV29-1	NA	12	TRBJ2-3	TGCAGCGTTGAACAGGGGGGAAATACGCAGTATTTT	CSVEQGGNTQYF
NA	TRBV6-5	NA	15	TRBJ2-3	TGTGCCAGCAGTTACGGAGTAGGAGCCTCAGATACGCAGTATTTT	CASSYGVGASDTQYF
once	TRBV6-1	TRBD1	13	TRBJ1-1	TGTGCCAGCAGCGTACGACAGGGTACTGAAGCTTTCTTT	CASSVRQGTEAFF
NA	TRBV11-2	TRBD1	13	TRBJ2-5	TGTGCCAGCAGCAATGGACAGGGAGAGACCCAGTACTTC	CASSNGQGETQYF
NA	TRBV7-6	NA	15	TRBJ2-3	TGTGCCAGCAGCGCAGTCGTGGGCCTCACAGATACGCAGTATTTT	CASSAVVGLTDTQYF
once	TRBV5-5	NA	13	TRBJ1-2	TGTGCCAGTATGGGACGGTCTAGCTATGGCTACACCTTC	CASMGRSSYGYTF
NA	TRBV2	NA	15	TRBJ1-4	TGTGCCAGCAGTGAGGGAGAACAGAGAAATGAAAAACTGTTTTTT	CASSEGEQRNEKLFF
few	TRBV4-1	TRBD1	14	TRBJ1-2	TGCGCCAGCAGCCAAAGTGGGACAGGTTGGAGCTACACCTTC	CASSQSGTGWSYTF
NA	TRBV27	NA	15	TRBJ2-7	TGTGCCAGCAGTTCTCTAGGAACCATAAAACTCGTTCAGTACTTC	CASSSLGTIKLVQYF
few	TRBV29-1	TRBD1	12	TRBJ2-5	TGCAGCGTCCCGGGGACAGGGAAGACCCAGTACTTC	CSVPGTGKTQYF
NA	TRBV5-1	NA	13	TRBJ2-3	TGCGCCAGCAGAGGGTGGGGCACAGATACGCAGTATTTT	CASRGWGTDTQYF
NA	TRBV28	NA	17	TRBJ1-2	TGTGCCAGCAGTTGGGAACGGGAGCGCGCGGATAACTATGGCTACACCTTC	CASSWERERADNYGYTF
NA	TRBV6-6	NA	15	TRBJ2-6	TGTGCCAGCAAAAGGGATGGGGCTGGGGCCAACGTCCTGACTTTC	CASKRDGAGANVLTF
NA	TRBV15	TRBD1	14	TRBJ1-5	TGTGCCACCAGCAGAGATACAGGGGGGACGGCCCAGCATTTT	CATSRDTGGTAQHF